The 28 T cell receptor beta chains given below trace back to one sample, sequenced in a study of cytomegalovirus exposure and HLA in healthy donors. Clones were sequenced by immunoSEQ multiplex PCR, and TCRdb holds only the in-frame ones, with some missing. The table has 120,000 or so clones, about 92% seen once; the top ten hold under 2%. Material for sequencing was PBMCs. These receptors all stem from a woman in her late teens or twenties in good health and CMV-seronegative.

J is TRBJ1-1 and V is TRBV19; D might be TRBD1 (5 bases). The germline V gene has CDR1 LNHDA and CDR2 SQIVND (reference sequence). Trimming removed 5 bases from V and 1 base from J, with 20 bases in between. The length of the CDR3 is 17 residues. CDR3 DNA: TGTGCCAGTAGTGCACGCCTCGGGAGGGGAGGGAACACTGAAGCTTTCTTT. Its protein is CASSARLGRGGNTEAFF.

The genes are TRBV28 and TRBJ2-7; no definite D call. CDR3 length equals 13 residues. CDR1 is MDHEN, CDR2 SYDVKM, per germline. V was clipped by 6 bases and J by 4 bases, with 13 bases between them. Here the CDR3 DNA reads TGTGCCAGCAGCTCCAAAAAGCGTTACGAGCAGTACTTC. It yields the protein CASSSKKRYEQYF. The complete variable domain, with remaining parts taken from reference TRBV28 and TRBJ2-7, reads DVKVTQSSRYLVKRTGEKVFLECVQDMDHENMFWYRQDPGLGLRLIYFSYDVKMKEKGDIPEGYSVSREKKERFSLILESASTNQTSMYLCASSSKKRYEQYFGPGTRLTVT.

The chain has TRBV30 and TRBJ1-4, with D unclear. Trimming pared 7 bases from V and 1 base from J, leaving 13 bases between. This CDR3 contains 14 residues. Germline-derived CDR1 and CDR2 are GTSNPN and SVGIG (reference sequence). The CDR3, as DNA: TGTGCCTTGAAGACTCTTGAAACTAATGAAAAACTGTTTTTT. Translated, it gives CALKTLETNEKLFF.

The DNA for the CDR3 is TGTGCCTGGAGGGCCTGGACAGGGGCGATTGTGGAGCAGTACTTC. The encoded protein is CAWRAWTGAIVEQYF. The chain links TRBV30 to TRBJ2-7; TRBD1 matches at 9 bases. The CDR3 runs to 15 residues. Germline-derived CDR1 and CDR2 are GTSNPN and SVGIG (reference sequence). J was trimmed by 7 bases and V by 3 bases; bases with no gene match: 13.

The DNA of the CDR3 is TGTGCCAGCTCACCTTCTGGGCTTCCGCCCCAGCATTTT. The encoded protein is CASSPSGLPPQHF. The chain recombines TRBV18 with TRBJ1-5; D gene ambiguous. Germline lookup yields CDR1 KGHSH and CDR2 LQKENI. With 3 bases removed from V and 9 bases from J, the gap between germline ends came to 12 bases. The CDR3 runs to 13 residues.

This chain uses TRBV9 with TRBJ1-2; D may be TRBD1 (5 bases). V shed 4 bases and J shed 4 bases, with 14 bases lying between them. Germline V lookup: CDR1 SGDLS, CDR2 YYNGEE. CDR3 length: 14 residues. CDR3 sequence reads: CASSQGRMGYGYTF. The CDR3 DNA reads TGTGCCAGCAGCCAGGGTCGTATGGGCTATGGCTACACCTTC.

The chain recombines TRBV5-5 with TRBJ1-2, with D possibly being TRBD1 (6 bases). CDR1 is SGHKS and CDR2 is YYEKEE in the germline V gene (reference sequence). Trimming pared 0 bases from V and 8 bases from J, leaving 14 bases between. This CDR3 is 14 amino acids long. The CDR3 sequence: CASSLEVRGRGYTF. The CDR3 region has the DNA TGTGCCAGCAGCTTGGAGGTCAGGGGACGCGGCTACACCTTC.

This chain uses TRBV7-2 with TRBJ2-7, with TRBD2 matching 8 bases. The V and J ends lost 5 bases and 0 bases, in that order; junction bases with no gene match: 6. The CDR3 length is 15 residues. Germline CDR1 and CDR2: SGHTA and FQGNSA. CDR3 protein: CASSPLAASSYEQYF. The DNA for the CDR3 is TGTGCCAGCAGCCCACTAGCGGCAAGCTCCTACGAGCAGTACTTC.

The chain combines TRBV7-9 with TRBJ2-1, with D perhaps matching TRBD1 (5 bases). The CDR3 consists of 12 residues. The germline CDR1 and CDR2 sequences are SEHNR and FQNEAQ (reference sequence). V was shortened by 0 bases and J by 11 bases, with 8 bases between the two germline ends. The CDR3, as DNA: TGTGCCAGCAGCTTAGCAGGGGTCCAGCAGTTCTTC. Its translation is CASSLAGVQQFF.

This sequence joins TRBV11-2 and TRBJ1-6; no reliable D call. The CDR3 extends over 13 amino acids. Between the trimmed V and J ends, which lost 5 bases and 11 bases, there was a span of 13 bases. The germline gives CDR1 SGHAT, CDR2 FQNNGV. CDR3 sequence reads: CASSQTIVPPLHF. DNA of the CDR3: TGTGCCAGCAGCCAGACTATAGTACCACCCCTCCACTTT.

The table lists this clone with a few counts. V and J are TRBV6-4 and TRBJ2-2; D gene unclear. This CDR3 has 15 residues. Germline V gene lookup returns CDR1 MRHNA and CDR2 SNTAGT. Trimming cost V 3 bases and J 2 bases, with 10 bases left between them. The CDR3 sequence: CASSDSHDNTGELFF. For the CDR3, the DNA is TGTGCCAGCAGTGATAGCCACGATAACACCGGGGAGCTGTTTTTT.

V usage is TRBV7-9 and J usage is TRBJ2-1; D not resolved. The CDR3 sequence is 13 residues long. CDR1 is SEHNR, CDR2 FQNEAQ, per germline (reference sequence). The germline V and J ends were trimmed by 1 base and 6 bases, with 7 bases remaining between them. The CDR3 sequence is CASSLVTSNEQFF. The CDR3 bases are TGTGCCAGCAGCTTAGTCACATCCAATGAGCAGTTCTTC.

CDR3 residues: CASSFRTNVRNEQFF. The CDR3 DNA reads as TGTGCCAGCAGTTTTAGGACTAATGTTAGAAATGAGCAGTTCTTC. The J gene is TRBJ2-1, the V gene TRBV27, with a possible D match to TRBD2 (6 bases). V lost 3 bases to trimming and J lost 7 bases, with 16 bases between them. Per the germline V gene, CDR1 is MNHEY and CDR2 is SMNVEV (reference sequence). The CDR3 sequence is 15 residues long.

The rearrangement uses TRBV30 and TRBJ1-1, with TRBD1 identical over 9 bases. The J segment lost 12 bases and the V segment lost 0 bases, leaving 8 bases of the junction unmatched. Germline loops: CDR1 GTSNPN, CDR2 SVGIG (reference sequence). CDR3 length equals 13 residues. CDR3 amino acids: CAWSVQTGGKTFF. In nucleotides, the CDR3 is TGTGCCTGGAGTGTACAGACAGGGGGTAAAACTTTCTTT.

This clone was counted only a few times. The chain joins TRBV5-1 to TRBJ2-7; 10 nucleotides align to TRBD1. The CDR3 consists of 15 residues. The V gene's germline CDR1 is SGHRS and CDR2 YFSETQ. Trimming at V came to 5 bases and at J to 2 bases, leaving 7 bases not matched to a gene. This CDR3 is CASRRTGTGAYEQYF. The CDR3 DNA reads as TGCGCCAGCAGGAGGACCGGGACAGGGGCCTACGAGCAGTACTTC.

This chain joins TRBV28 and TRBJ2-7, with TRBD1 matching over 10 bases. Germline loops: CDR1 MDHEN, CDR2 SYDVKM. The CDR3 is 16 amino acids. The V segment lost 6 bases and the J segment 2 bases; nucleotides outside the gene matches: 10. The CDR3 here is CASRGGTGVGPYEQYF. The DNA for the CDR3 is TGTGCCAGCAGGGGGGGGACAGGGGTAGGGCCCTACGAGCAGTACTTC.

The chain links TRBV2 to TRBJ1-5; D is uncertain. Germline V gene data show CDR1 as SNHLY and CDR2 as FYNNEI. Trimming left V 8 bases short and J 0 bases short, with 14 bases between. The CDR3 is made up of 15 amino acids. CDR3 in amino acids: CASGRLVGSNQPQHF. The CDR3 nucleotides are TGTGCCAGCGGGAGGCTCGTGGGTAGCAATCAGCCCCAGCATTTT. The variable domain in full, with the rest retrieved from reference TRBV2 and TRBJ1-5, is EPEVTQTPSHQVTQMGQEVILRCVPISNHLYFYWYRQILGQKVEFLVSFYNNEISEKSEIFDDQFSVERPDGSNFTLKIRSTKLEDSAMYFCASGRLVGSNQPQHFGDGTRLSIL.

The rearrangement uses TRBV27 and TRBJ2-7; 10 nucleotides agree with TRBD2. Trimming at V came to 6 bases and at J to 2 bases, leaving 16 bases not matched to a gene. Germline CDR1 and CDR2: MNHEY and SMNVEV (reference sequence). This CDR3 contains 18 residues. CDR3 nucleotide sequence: TGTGCCAGCAGCCTCCGATGGACTAGCGGTTACGACGCCTACGAGCAGTACTTC. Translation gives CASSLRWTSGYDAYEQYF.

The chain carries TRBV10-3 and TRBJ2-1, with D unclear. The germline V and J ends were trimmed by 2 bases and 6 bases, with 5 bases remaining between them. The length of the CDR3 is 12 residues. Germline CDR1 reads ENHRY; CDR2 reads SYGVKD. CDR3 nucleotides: TGTGCCATCAGTGAGAGACTCAATGAGCAGTTCTTC. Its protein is CAISERLNEQFF.

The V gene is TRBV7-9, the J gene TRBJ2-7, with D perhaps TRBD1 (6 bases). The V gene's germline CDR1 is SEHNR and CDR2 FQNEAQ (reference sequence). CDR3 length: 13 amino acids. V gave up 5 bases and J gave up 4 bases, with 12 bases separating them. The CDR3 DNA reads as TGTGCCAGCAGCACTGGGACAACGTACGAGCAGTACTTC. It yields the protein CASSTGTTYEQYF.

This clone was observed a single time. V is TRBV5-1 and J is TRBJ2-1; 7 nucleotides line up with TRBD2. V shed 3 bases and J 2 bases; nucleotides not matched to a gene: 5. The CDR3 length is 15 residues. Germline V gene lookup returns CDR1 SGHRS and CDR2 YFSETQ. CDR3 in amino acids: CASSSGGVTYNEQFF. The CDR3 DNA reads TGCGCCAGCAGCTCTGGGGGGGTTACCTACAATGAGCAGTTCTTC.

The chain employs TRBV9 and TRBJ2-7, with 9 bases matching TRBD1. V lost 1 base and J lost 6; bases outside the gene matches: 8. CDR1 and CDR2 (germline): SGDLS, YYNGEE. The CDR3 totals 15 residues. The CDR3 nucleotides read TGTGCCAGCAGCGTAACCGGGACAGGGAGGTCCGAGCAGTACTTC. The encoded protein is CASSVTGTGRSEQYF.

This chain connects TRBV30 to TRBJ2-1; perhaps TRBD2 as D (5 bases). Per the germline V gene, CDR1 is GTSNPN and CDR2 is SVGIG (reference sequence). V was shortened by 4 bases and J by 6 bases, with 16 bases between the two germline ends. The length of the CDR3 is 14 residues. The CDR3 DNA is TGTGCCTGGACTCGGAGGACTGTTTTCAATGAGCAGTTCTTC. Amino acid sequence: CAWTRRTVFNEQFF.

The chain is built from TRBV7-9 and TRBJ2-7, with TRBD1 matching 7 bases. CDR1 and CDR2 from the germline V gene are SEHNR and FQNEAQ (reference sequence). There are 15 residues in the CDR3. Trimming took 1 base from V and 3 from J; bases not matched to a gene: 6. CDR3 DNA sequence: TGTGCCAGCAGCTTAGGACAGGGAGTCTACTACGAGCAGTACTTC. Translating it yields CASSLGQGVYYEQYF.

CDR3 sequence reads: CASSRDSNSNQPQHF. CDR3 bases: TGTGCCAGCAGTCGTGACAGTAATAGCAATCAGCCCCAGCATTTT. This chain links TRBV11-2 with TRBJ1-5; perhaps TRBD1 as D (5 bases). The CDR3 is 15 residues long. Germline V gene lookup returns CDR1 SGHAT and CDR2 FQNNGV. V gave up 6 bases and J gave up 0 bases, with 12 bases separating them. Full variable domain (remainder filled in from reference TRBV11-2 and TRBJ1-5): EAGVAQSPRYKIIEKRQSVAFWCNPISGHATLYWYQQILGQGPKLLIQFQNNGVVDDSQLPKDRFSAERLKGVDSTLKIQPAKLEDSAVYLCASSRDSNSNQPQHFGDGTRLSIL.

Here the CDR3 DNA reads TGCAGCGTTTGGACTAGCGGGGGAAAACGGTTCTTC. Its protein is CSVWTSGGKRFF. The chain has TRBV29-1 and TRBJ2-1; 13 nucleotides line up with TRBD2. Trimming cost V 5 bases and J 15 bases; bases outside gene matches: 7. The CDR3 covers 12 residues. Germline V CDR1 and CDR2: SQVTM, ANQGSEA.

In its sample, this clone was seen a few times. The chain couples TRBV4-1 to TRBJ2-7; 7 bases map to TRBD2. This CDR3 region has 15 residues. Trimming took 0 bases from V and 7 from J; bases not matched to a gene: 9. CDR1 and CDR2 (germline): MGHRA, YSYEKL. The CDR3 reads CASSQDPAGREEQYF. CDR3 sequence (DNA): TGCGCCAGCAGCCAAGATCCGGCAGGGAGGGAGGAGCAGTACTTC.

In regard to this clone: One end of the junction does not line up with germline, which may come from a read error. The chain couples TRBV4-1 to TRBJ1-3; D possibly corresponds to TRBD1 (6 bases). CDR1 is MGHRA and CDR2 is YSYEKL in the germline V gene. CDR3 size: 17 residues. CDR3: CASSDLLRGDIGSTIYF. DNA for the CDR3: TGCGCCAGCAGCGACCTTCTTCGGGGGGACATCGGAAGCACCATATATTTT.